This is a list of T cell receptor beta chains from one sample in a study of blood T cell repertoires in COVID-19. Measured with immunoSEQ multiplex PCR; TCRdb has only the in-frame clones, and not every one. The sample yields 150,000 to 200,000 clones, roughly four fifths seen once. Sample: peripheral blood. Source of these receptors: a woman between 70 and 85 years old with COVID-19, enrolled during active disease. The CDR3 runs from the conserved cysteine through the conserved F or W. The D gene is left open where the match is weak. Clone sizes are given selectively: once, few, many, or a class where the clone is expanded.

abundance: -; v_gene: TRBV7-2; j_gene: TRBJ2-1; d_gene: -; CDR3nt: TGTGCCAGCAAGGGGATCGGCCGGAATGAGCAGTTCTTC; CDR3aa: CASKGIGRNEQFF
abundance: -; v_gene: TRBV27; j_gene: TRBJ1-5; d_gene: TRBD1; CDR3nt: TGTGCCAGCAGTCCGGGACAGCTTTATAATAGCAATCAGCCCCAGCATTTT; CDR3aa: CASSPGQLYNSNQPQHF
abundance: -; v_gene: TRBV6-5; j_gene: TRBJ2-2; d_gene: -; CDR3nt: TGTGCCAGCAGTAGGGGACTTCCCACCGGGGAGCTGTTTTTT; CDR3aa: CASSRGLPTGELFF
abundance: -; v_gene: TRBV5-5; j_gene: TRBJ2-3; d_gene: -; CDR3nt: TGTGCCAGCAGCTTGATTGCGGGATCAGATACGCAGTATTTT; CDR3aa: CASSLIAGSDTQYF
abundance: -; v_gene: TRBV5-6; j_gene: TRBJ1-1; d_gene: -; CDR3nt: TGTGCCAGCAGCTTGTACCGGACTGAAGCTTTCTTT; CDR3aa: CASSLYRTEAFF
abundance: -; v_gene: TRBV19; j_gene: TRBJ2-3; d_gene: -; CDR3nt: TGTGCCAGTAGTATAGGGGGTCTAGCCTCGACAGATACGCAGTATTTT; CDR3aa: CASSIGGLASTDTQYF
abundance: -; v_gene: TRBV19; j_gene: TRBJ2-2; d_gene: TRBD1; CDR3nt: TGTGCCAGTAGCCCAGAGACAGGGGGCGGATCCGGGGAGCTGTTTTTT; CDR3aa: CASSPETGGGSGELFF
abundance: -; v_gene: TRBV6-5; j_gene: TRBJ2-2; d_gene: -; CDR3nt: TGTGCCAGCAGTTACGCGGAGCCGAACACCGGGGAGCTGTTTTTT; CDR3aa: CASSYAEPNTGELFF
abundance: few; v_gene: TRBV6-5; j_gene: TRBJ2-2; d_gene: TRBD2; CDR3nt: TGTGCCAGCAGGACTAGCGGAAACACCGGGGAGCTGTTTTTT; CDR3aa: CASRTSGNTGELFF
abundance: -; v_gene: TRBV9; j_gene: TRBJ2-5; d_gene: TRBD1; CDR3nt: TGTGCCAGCAGCGTATCCGCCCGGACAGGGGGCCAAGAGACCCAGTACTTC; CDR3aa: CASSVSARTGGQETQYF
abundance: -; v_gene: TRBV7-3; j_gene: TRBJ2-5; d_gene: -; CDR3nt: TGTGCCAGCAGCCCAACAGGGAAAGAGACCCAGTACTTC; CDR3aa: CASSPTGKETQYF
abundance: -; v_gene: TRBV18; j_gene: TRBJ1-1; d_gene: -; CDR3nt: TGTGCCAGCTCACCTACGACTCCTTTCACTGAGGGTAGTTTCTTT; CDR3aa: CASSPTTPFTEGSFF
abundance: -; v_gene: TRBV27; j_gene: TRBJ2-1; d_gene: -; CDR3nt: TGTGCCAGCAGTATCGGGGGGCGGTACAATGAGCAGTTCTTC; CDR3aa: CASSIGGRYNEQFF
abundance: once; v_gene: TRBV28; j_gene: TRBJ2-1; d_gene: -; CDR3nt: TGTGCCAGCAGTTTATTGGGAGGACCCGCGGGAAATGAGCAGTTCTTC; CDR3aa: CASSLLGGPAGNEQFF
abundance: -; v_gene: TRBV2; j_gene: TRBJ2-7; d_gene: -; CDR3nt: TGTGCCAGCAGTCCTATCGGGACTGACGAGCAGTACTTC; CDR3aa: CASSPIGTDEQYF
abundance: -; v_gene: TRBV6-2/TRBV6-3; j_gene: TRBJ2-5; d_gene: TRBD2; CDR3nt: TGTGCCAGCAGTTACGGGGGGACTAGCGGGAGCTGGGAGACCCAGTACTTC; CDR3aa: CASSYGGTSGSWETQYF
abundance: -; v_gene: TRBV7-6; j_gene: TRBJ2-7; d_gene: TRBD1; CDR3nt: TGTGCCAGCAGCCTAGGACAGGTTTACGAGCAGTACTTC; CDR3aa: CASSLGQVYEQYF
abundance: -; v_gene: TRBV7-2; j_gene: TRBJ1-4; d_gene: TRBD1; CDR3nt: TGTGCCAGCAGCTTGGGACAGTGGGATGAAAAACTGTTTTTT; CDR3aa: CASSLGQWDEKLFF
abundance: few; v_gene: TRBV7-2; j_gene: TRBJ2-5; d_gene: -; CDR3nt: TGTGCCAGCAGCTTACAGGTGGGAGAGACCCAGTACTTC; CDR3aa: CASSLQVGETQYF
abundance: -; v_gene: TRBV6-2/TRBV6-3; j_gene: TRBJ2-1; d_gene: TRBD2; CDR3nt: TGTGCCAGCAGACCTAGATCTGGACTAGCGGGAGCACGGGAGCAGTTCTTC; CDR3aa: CASRPRSGLAGAREQFF
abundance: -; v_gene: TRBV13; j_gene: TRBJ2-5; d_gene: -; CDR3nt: TGTGCCAGCAGCTTAGGAGGGACAAGGGGGGAGACCCAGTACTTC; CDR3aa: CASSLGGTRGETQYF
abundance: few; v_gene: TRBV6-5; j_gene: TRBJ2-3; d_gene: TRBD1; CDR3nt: TGTGCCACCAAGGACCGGGACAGGGGGCTTTATACGCAGTATTTT; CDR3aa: CATKDRDRGLYTQYF
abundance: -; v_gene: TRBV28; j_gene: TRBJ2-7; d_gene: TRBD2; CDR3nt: TGTGCCAGCAGCAGACTAGCAGAGGCCTACGAGCAGTACTTC; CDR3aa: CASSRLAEAYEQYF
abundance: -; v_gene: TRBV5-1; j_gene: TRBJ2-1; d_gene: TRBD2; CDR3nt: TGCGCCAGCAGCTCCGGGACTAGCGGGAAAAATGAGCAGTTCTTC; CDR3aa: CASSSGTSGKNEQFF
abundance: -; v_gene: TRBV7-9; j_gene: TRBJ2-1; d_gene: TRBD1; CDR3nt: TGTGCCAGCAGCTTAGGACAGGGTGGTCTTAATGAGCAGTTCTTC; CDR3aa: CASSLGQGGLNEQFF
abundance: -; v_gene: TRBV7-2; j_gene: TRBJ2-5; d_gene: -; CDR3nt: TGTGCCAGCAGCCCCCGGTTGTGGGGGCGCGGGGAGACCCAGTACTTC; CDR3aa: CASSPRLWGRGETQYF
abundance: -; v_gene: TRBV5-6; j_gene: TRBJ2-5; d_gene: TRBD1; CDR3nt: TGTGCCAGCAGCGCAGACAGGGCCCTGGCGGAGACCCAGTACTTC; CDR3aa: CASSADRALAETQYF
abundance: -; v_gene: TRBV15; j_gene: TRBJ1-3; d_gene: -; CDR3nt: TGTGCCACCAGCAGAGGCTCCCAGGGAGGCAACACCATATATTTT; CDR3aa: CATSRGSQGGNTIYF
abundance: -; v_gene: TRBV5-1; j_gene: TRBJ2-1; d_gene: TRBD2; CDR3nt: TGCGCCAGCAGCTTGGGCCTAGCGGGAGGGTACAATGAGCAGTTCTTC; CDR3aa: CASSLGLAGGYNEQFF
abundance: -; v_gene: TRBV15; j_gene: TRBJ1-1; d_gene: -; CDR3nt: TGTGCCACCAGCCCGGGGGTGGCGGGTAACACTGAAGCTTTCTTT; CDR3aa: CATSPGVAGNTEAFF
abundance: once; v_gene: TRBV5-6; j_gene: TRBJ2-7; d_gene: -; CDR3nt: TGTGCCAGCAGCTTGGGCCAACTGACCTACGAGCAGTACTTC; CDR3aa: CASSLGQLTYEQYF
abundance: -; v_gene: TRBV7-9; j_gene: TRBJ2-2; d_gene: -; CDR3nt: TGTGCCAGCAGTGTATACACCGGGGAGCTGTTTTTT; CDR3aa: CASSVYTGELFF
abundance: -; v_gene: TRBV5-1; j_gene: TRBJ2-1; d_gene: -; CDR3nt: TGCGCCAGCAGCTTAGGGGTGCTTTCCTACAATGAGCAGTTCTTC; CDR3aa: CASSLGVLSYNEQFF
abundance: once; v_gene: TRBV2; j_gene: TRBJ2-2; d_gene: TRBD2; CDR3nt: TGTGCCAGCAGCCCGACTAGCGGGAGCGACGGGGAGCTGTTTTTT; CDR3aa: CASSPTSGSDGELFF
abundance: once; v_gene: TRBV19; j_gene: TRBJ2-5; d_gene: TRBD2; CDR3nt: TGTGCCAGTAGTATGGGGGGGCAAGAGACCCAGTACTTC; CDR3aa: CASSMGGQETQYF
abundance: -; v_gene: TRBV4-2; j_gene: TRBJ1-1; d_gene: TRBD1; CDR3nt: TGTGCCAGCAGCCATTACAGGGGGCTGAACACTGAAGCTTTCTTT; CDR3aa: CASSHYRGLNTEAFF
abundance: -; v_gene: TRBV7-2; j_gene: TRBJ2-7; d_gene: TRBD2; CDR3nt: TGTGCCAGCAGCTCCGGGACTAGCGGGATCGGACAGCAGTACTTC; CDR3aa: CASSSGTSGIGQQYF
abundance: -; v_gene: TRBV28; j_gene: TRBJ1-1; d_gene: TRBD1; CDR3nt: TGTGCCAGCAGGGCGACAGGGTTCACTGAAGCTTTCTTT; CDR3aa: CASRATGFTEAFF
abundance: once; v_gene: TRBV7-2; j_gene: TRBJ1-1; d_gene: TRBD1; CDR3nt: TGTGCCAGCAGCCGGACAGGAGCTATAATGAACACTGAAGCTTTCTTT; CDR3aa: CASSRTGAIMNTEAFF
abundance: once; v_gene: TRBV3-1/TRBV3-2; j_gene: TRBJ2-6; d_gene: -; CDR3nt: TGTGCCAGCAGCCAAGCCTCCCCCAACGTCCTGACTTTC; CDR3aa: CASSQASPNVLTF
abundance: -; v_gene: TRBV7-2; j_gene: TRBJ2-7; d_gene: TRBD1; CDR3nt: TGTGCCAGCAGCTACTCCGGGACAGGGGGCTACGAGCAGTACTTC; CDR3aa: CASSYSGTGGYEQYF